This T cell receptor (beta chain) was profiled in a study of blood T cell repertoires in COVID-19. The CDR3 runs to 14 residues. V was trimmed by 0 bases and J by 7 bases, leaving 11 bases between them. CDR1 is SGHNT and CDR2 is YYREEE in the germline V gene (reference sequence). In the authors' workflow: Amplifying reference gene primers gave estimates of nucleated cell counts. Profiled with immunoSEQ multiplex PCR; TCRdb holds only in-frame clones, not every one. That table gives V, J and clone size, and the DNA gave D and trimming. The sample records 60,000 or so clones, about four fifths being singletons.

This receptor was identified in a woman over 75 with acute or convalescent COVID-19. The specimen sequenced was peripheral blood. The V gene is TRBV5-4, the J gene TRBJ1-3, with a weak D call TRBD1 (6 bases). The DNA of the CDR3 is TGTGCCAGCAGCTTGGCAGGGGCAGGGAACACCATATATTTT. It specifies CASSLAGAGNTIYF.